What follows is one TCR beta chain and its context. Its antigen is as yet unknown. Reverse transcription of all isolated RNA meant that expressed TCRB transcripts were sequenced. Measured with immunoSEQ multiplex PCR; TCRdb has only the in-frame clones, and not every one. This sample has 280,000 or so clones, with around 16% found just once. The sample belongs to a study of beta chain features in type 1 diabetes. At the level of the study: Examination spanned approximately 110 million sorted cells from all samples. Regarding the study as a whole: Type 1 diabetes patients showed fewer insertions and more deletions at VDJ junctions. People with Type 1 diabetes carried modestly yet significantly shorter TCRB CDR3s in all four CD4+ subsets.

V lost 0 bases and J lost 3; bases outside the gene matches: 17. The CDR3 is made up of 19 amino acids. Per the germline V gene, CDR1 is SGHRS and CDR2 is YFSETQ. Averaging about 120 mL, one heparinised blood draw was given by each donor. The sequenced sample consisted of naive CD4+ T cells from blood. This chain links TRBV5-1 with TRBJ2-7; 8 bases fit TRBD2. This clonotype originated in a man in his late teens or twenties with type 1 diabetes. For the CDR3, the DNA is TGCGCCAGCAGCTTGGGGCGGGGAATAAAAAGCGGGAGTAACTACGAGCAGTACTTC. Encoded protein: CASSLGRGIKSGSNYEQYF.